This entry lists 25 T cell receptor beta chains sequenced from one sample in a study of T cells in Graves' hyperthyroidism and ophthalmopathy. Researchers took RNA transcripts and amplified the TCR beta CDR3 regions from them. Carried out on the TCR CDR3, a first-round RT-PCR used the HTBI primer set. MiXCR, applied by TCRdb to the multiplex PCR reads, yields one record per CDR3 protein. The sample contains approximately 530,000 distinct CDR3 sequences, 16% of which appear only once. The specimen was blood. The receptors were sampled from a young woman with Graves' hyperthyroidism.

This clonotype was observed many times. This chain links TRBV2 with TRBJ1-1; D perhaps matches TRBD1 (5 bases). Germline values: CDR1 SNHLY, CDR2 FYNNEI. The length of the CDR3 is 14 residues. Deletions cut 1 base from V and 1 base from J, with 7 bases between. The DNA for the CDR3 is TGTGCCAGCAGTGAAGAAGGGACGAACACTGAAGCTTTCTTT. Translated, it gives CASSEEGTNTEAFF.

In this sample, this clonotype turned up many times. This chain joins TRBV27 and TRBJ2-7; TRBD1 agrees at 10 bases. CDR1 is MNHEY, CDR2 SMNVEV, per germline (reference sequence). Germline trimming cut 3 bases from V and 0 bases from J; bases unmatched to any gene: 5. The CDR3 consists of 16 residues. CDR3 amino acids: CASSLWTGGISYEQYF. As DNA, the CDR3 is TGTGCCAGCAGTTTGTGGACAGGGGGGATCTCCTACGAGCAGTACTTC.

This clonotype was seen at least ten times. The V gene is TRBV7-9, the J gene TRBJ2-7, with D tentatively TRBD1 (6 bases). CDR1 SEHNR and CDR2 FQNEAQ come from the germline V gene (reference sequence). V shed 4 bases and J shed 3 bases, with 16 bases lying between them. The CDR3 runs to 15 residues. CDR3 in DNA: TGTGCCAGCAGCTCAAGAGGGGGACCCAACTACGAGCAGTACTTC. Translated: CASSSRGGPNYEQYF.

The table lists this clonotype with a few counts. The chain has TRBV19 and TRBJ2-1; TRBD2 aligns across 9 bases. V was pared by 4 bases and J by 0 bases, with 4 bases of the junction left unmatched. The CDR3 is made up of 16 amino acids. CDR1 and CDR2 (germline): LNHDA, SQIVND (reference sequence). In nucleotides, the CDR3 is TGTGCCAGTAGTAGGGGTAGCGGGAGCTCCTACAATGAGCAGTTCTTC. Its translation is CASSRGSGSSYNEQFF.

This clonotype was found once. A read error may be the cause here, since a much bigger clone is one base away. The gene calls are TRBV9 and TRBJ2-7, with D unclear. The CDR3 length is 10 residues. Trimming removed 10 bases from V and 3 bases from J, with 8 bases in between. The germline V gene encodes CDR1 SGDLS and CDR2 YYNGEE. The CDR3 sequence: CARKGYEQYF. Written as DNA, the CDR3 is TGTGCCCGCAAGGGCTACGAGCAGTACTTC.

The table lists this clonotype with many counts. The V call is TRBV12-3 or TRBV12-4, the J call TRBJ1-5; TRBD1 matches at 9 bases. V dropped 5 bases and J dropped 3; count of bases not matched to a gene: 5. The CDR3 loop spans 15 amino acids. The CDR3: CASSTGTGSNQPQHF. CDR3 nucleotides: TGTGCCAGCAGTACCGGGACAGGGTCCAATCAGCCCCAGCATTTT.

The J gene is TRBJ2-7, the V gene TRBV20-1; 8 bases fit TRBD2. This CDR3 contains 14 residues. CDR1 is DFQATT and CDR2 is SNEGSKA in the germline V gene (reference sequence). Germline trimming cut 3 bases from V and 3 bases from J; bases unmatched to any gene: 7. CDR3 coding DNA: TGCAGTGCTAGGCGGGAGGCAGACTACTACGAGCAGTACTTC. This encodes CSARREADYYEQYF.

This clonotype was seen at least ten times. CDR3 DNA sequence: TGTGCCAGCTCACCACCGGGGAGGAACTACAATGAGCAGTTCTTC. Translated: CASSPPGRNYNEQFF. V gene TRBV18 combines with J gene TRBJ2-1; TRBD2 might be the D (6 bases). There are 15 residues in the CDR3. CDR1 KGHSH and CDR2 LQKENI come from the germline V gene. Trimming pared 0 bases from V and 3 bases from J, leaving 9 bases between.

This clonotype was picked up a small number of times. V is TRBV5-1 and J is TRBJ2-1, with TRBD2 matching 7 bases. The CDR3 spans 15 residues. Looked up from germline, CDR1 is SGHRS and CDR2 is YFSETQ. Trimming took 2 bases from V and 9 from J; bases not matched to a gene: 11. The CDR3 bases are TGCGCCAGCAGCTTAAATTCGGCTAGCGGTTTTGAGCAGTTCTTC. This encodes CASSLNSASGFEQFF.

About this clonotype: A much larger clone differs from this one at a single base, so this may be a read error. CDR3 bases: TGCAATGCTAGAGATGGGACCCCATTAGAGACCCAGTACTTC. Encoded protein: CNARDGTPLETQYF. V gene TRBV20-1 combines with J gene TRBJ2-5, with D perhaps given as TRBD1 or TRBD2 (5 bases each). The germline CDR1 and CDR2 sequences are DFQATT and SNEGSKA (reference sequence). The CDR3 length is 14 residues.

This clonotype was recorded many times. The chain employs TRBV24-1 and TRBJ2-7, with 9 bases matching TRBD1. The CDR3 extends over 16 amino acids. The germline V gene encodes CDR1 KGHDR and CDR2 SFDVKD. The trim removed 3 bases at V and 6 bases at J, leaving 11 bases unmatched. The CDR3 nucleotides read TGTGCCACCAGTGATCCTAGGACAGGGGTAAGGGGCGAGCAGTACTTC. Translation gives CATSDPRTGVRGEQYF.

Only a few counts were recorded for this clonotype. The chain links TRBV20-1 to TRBJ1-3, with D hard to call. CDR1 is DFQATT and CDR2 is SNEGSKA in the germline V gene (reference sequence). V lost 0 bases and J 1 base, leaving 4 bases between the germline ends. The CDR3 is made up of 13 amino acids. The CDR3 bases are TGCAGTGCTAGAGATCCATCTGGAAACACCATATATTTT. This sequence encodes CSARDPSGNTIYF.

This clonotype was seen repeatedly, ten times or more. The chain carries TRBV10-3 and TRBJ2-7; D ambiguous. Trimming took off 4 bases at V and 0 bases at J, with 13 bases between the two ends. From germline, CDR1 is ENHRY and CDR2 SYGVKD. This CDR3 region has 15 residues. The CDR3 DNA is TGTGCCATCAGTGGACGTCGCGAGGACTCCTACGAGCAGTACTTC. Amino acids: CAISGRREDSYEQYF.

This clonotype was counted at least ten times. The chain combines TRBV11-3 with TRBJ1-5; the D gene is possibly TRBD1 (6 bases). Germline CDR1 SGHNT, CDR2 YENEEA. V was cut by 6 bases and J by 2 bases, with 8 bases left in between. The CDR3 is 13 residues long. In DNA form, the CDR3 reads TGTGCCAGCAGTAGGGGGGGCAATCAGCCCCAGCATTTT. It is translated as CASSRGGNQPQHF.

This chain uses TRBV5-4 with TRBJ2-3; D remains unclear. This CDR3 spans 15 amino acids. V lost 2 bases and J 2 bases, leaving 12 bases between the germline ends. CDR1 is SGHNT, CDR2 YYREEE, per germline (reference sequence). The CDR3 loop is CASSFPAMSTDTQYF. In nucleotides, the CDR3 is TGTGCCAGCAGCTTCCCAGCGATGTCCACAGATACGCAGTATTTT.

The chain is built from TRBV4-3 and TRBJ2-7, with D possibly matching TRBD1 (5 bases). The CDR3 loop spans 15 amino acids. Trimming left V 0 bases short and J 6 bases short, with 15 bases between. In germline, CDR1 is LGHNA, CDR2 YSLEER. The CDR3 region is CASSQDFGRESEQYF. The CDR3, as DNA: TGCGCCAGCAGCCAAGATTTCGGCAGGGAAAGCGAGCAGTACTTC.

This clonotype showed up just a few times. This chain uses TRBV20-1 with TRBJ2-7, with D unresolved. Germline CDR1 and CDR2: DFQATT and SNEGSKA (reference sequence). Trimming stripped 0 bases from V and 5 bases from J, with 5 bases between. The CDR3 totals 11 residues. CDR3 nucleotides: TGCAGTGCTAGAGATCGACACGAGCAGTACTTC. This encodes CSARDRHEQYF.

This clonotype was counted ten times or more. The chain uses TRBV12-3 or TRBV12-4 and TRBJ2-1, with 12 bases identical to TRBD1. The CDR3 has 15 amino acids. The V segment lost 2 bases and the J segment 9 bases; nucleotides outside the gene matches: 5. CDR3 bases: TGTGCCAGCAGTTTAAGCGGGACAGGGGGCGGTGAGCAGTTCTTC. Its translation is CASSLSGTGGGEQFF.

Concerning this clonotype itself: This may arise from a read error, as a much more abundant clone is one base away. The chain uses TRBV28 and TRBJ1-2; D is perhaps TRBD1 (6 bases). The V end was cut by 4 bases, the J end by 8 bases, with 14 bases between. Germline V gene sequence: CDR1 MDHEN, CDR2 SYDVKM. This CDR3 is built from 13 residues. The CDR3 loop is CASSSGAGRGYTF. CDR3 DNA: TGTGCCAGCAGTTCGGGGGCAGGGAGGGGCTACACCTTC.

A few counts support this clonotype. V and J are TRBV19 and TRBJ2-7, with TRBD2 matching over 12 bases. CDR1 and CDR2 (germline): LNHDA, SQIVND (reference sequence). The CDR3 is made up of 16 amino acids. V was clipped by 5 bases and J by 7 bases; unmatched bases: 12. CDR3 sequence reads: CASSLLAGGPSEEQYF. CDR3 DNA: TGTGCCAGTAGTTTACTAGCGGGAGGTCCCTCGGAGGAGCAGTACTTC.

The chain is built from TRBV7-2 and TRBJ2-1; TRBD2 agrees at 12 bases. The germline V gene encodes CDR1 SGHTA and CDR2 FQGNSA. Germline trimming cut 2 bases from V and 9 bases from J; bases unmatched to any gene: 5. CDR3 length: 15 residues. The CDR3 loop is CASSLRLAGDGEQFF. The CDR3 DNA reads as TGTGCCAGCAGCTTAAGACTAGCGGGAGACGGTGAGCAGTTCTTC. Combining the CDR3 with reference TRBV7-2 and TRBJ2-1 gives the whole variable domain GAGVSQSPSNKVTEKGKDVELRCDPISGHTALYWYRQSLGQGLEFLIYFQGNSAPDKSGLPSDRFSAERTGGSVSTLTIQRTQQEDSAVYLCASSLRLAGDGEQFFGPGTRLTVL.

V and J are TRBV5-4 and TRBJ2-7, with TRBD1 matching over 8 bases. The CDR3 has 14 amino acids. V shed 3 bases, J shed 5 bases, and the junction held 7 bases outside the gene matches. The germline CDR1 and CDR2 sequences are SGHNT and YYREEE (reference sequence). CDR3 nucleotides: TGTGCCAGCAGCTCCGGACAGGGAAGGCACGAGCAGTACTTC. Encoded protein: CASSSGQGRHEQYF.

This clonotype was detected many times. The J gene is TRBJ2-1, the V gene TRBV11-2; no definite D call. The CDR3 runs to 12 residues. CDR1 SGHAT and CDR2 FQNNGV come from the germline V gene. Trimming took 5 bases from V and 7 from J, leaving 9 bases between them. The CDR3 here is CASSPTTNEQFF. Here the CDR3 DNA reads TGTGCCAGCAGCCCAACCACAAATGAGCAGTTCTTC.

The genes are TRBV10-2 and TRBJ2-1, with D perhaps TRBD2 (6 bases). The CDR3 is 15 residues long. The V end was cut by 2 bases, the J end by 5 bases, with 13 bases between. The germline V gene has CDR1 WSHSY and CDR2 SAAADI. CDR3 sequence (DNA): TGCGCCAGCAGTGAGGTGGTAGCGGTAAACAATGAGCAGTTCTTC. Translation gives CASSEVVAVNNEQFF.

This clonotype came up many times. The gene calls are TRBV11-2 and TRBJ1-6, with D tentatively TRBD1 (6 bases). The CDR3 runs 14 residues. Germline CDR1 reads SGHAT; CDR2 reads FQNNGV. The ends were cut back, 3 bases at V and 7 bases at J, with 10 bases in the middle. Written as DNA, the CDR3 is TGTGCCAGCAGCTTTATGGGACAAAATTCACCCCTCCACTTT. It specifies CASSFMGQNSPLHF.